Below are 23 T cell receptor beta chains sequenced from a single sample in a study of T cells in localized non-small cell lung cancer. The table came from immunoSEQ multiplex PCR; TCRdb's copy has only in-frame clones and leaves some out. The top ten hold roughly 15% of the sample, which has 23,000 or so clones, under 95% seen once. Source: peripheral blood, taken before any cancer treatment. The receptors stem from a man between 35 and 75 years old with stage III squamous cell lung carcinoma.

The CDR3 region is CAISESVRGSAGELFF. CDR3 DNA: TGTGCCATCAGTGAGTCGGTCAGGGGATCAGCCGGGGAGCTGTTTTTT. The V call is TRBV10-3, the J call TRBJ2-2; weak D call: TRBD1 (6 bases). V was trimmed by 0 bases and J by 6 bases, leaving 14 bases between them. The CDR3 covers 16 residues. CDR1 is ENHRY and CDR2 is SYGVKD in the germline V gene.

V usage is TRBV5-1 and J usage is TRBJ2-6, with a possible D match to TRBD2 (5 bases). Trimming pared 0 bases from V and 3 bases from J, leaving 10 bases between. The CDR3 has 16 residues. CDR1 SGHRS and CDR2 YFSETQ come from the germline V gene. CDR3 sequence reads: CASSLEVTNGANVLTF. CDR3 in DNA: TGCGCCAGCAGCTTGGAGGTGACTAATGGGGCCAACGTCCTGACTTTC.

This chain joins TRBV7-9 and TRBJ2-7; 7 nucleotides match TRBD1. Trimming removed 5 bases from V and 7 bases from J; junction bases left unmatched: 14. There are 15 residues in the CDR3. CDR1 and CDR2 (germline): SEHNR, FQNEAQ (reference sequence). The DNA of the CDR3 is TGTGCCAGCAGCCCTGACAGGGCGCCCCCGGGGGAGCAGTACTTC. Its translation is CASSPDRAPPGEQYF. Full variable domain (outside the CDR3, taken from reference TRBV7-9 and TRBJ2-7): DTGVSQNPRHKITKRGQNVTFRCDPISEHNRLYWYRQTLGQGPEFLTYFQNEAQLEKSRLLSDRFSAERPKGSFSTLEIQRTEQGDSAMYLCASSPDRAPPGEQYFGPGTRLTVT.

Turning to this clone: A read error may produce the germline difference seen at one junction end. CDR3 nucleotide sequence: TGTACCAGCAGCGTAGGAGCGTACTCCTCCTACAATGAGCAGTTCTTC. This translates into CTSSVGAYSSYNEQFF. The genes are TRBV9 and TRBJ2-1; the D is unclear. Per the germline V gene, CDR1 is SGDLS and CDR2 is YYNGEE. The CDR3 totals 16 residues.

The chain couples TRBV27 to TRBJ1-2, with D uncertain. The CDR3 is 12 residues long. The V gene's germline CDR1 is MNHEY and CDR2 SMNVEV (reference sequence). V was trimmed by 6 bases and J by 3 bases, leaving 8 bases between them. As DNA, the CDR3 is TGTGCCAGCAGCTCACCCCACTATGGCTACACCTTC. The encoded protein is CASSSPHYGYTF.

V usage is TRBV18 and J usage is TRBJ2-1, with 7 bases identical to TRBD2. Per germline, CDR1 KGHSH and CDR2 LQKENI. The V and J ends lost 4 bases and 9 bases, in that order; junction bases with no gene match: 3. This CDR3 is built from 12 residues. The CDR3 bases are TGTGCCAGCTCACTGGGGAGGGGTGAGCAGTTCTTC. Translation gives CASSLGRGEQFF.

The DNA of the CDR3 is TGTGCCAGCAGTGCGTGGCAGCTTTACGAGCAGTACTTC. Its protein product is CASSAWQLYEQYF. The chain couples TRBV2 to TRBJ2-7; no definite D call. Germline CDR1 SNHLY, CDR2 FYNNEI. This CDR3 region has 13 residues. V was trimmed by 4 bases and J by 4 bases, leaving 11 bases between them.

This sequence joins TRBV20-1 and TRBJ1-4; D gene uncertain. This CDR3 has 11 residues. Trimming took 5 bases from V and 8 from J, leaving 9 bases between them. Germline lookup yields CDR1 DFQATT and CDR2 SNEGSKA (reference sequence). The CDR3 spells CSALRGEKLFF. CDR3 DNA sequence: TGCAGTGCTCTTCGGGGAGAAAAACTGTTTTTT.

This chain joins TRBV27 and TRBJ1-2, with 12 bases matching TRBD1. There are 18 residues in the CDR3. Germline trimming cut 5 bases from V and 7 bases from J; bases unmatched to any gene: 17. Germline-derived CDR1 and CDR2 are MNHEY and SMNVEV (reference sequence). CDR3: CASSLRPPGQGAFGGYTF. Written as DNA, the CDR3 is TGTGCCAGCAGTCTAAGGCCTCCGGGACAGGGGGCTTTTGGTGGCTACACCTTC.

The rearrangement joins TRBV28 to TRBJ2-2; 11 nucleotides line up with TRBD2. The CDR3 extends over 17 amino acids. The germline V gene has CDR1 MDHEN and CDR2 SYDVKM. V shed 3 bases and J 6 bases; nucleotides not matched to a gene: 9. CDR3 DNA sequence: TGTGCCAGCAGTTTGAAAGGACTAGCGGGTGGGCCCGGGGAGCTGTTTTTT. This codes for CASSLKGLAGGPGELFF.

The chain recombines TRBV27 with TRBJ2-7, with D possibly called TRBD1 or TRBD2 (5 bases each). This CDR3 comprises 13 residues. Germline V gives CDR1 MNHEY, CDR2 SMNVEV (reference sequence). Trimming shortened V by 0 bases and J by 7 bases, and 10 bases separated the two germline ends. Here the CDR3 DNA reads TGTGCCAGCAGTTTATCGGGGTGGGGGGAGCAGTACTTC. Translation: CASSLSGWGEQYF.

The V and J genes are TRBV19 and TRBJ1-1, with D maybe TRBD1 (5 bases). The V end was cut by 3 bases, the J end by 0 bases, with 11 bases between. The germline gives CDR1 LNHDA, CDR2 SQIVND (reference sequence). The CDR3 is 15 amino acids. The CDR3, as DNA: TGTGCCAGTAGTATCCCTGGAGGGGTGAACACTGAAGCTTTCTTT. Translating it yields CASSIPGGVNTEAFF.

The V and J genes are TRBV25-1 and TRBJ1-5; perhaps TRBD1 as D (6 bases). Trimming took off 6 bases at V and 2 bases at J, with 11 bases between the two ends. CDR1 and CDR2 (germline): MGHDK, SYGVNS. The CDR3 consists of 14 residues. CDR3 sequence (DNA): TGTGCCAGCAGCCAGACAGGAGGCAATCAGCCCCAGCATTTT. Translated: CASSQTGGNQPQHF.

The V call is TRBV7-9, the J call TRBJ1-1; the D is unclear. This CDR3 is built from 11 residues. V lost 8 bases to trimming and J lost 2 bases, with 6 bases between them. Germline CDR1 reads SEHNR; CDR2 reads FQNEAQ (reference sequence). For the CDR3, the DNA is TGTGCCAGCTTGTCCAACACTGAAGCTTTCTTT. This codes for CASLSNTEAFF. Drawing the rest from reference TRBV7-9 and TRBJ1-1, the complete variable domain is DTGVSQNPRHKITKRGQNVTFRCDPISEHNRLYWYRQTLGQGPEFLTYFQNEAQLEKSRLLSDRFSAERPKGSFSTLEIQRTEQGDSAMYLCASLSNTEAFFGQGTRLTVV.

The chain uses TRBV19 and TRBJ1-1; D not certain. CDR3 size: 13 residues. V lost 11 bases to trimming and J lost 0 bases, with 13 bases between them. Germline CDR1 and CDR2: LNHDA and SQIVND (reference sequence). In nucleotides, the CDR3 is TGTGCCTCAAGGGCCTTTTTGAACACTGAAGCTTTCTTT. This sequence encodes CASRAFLNTEAFF.

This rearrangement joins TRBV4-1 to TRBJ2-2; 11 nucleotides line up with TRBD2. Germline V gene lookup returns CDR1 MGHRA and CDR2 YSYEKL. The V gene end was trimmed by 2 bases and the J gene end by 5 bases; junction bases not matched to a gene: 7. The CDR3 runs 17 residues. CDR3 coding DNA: TGCGCCAGCAGCCAAAGACTAGCGGGATTACCAACCGGGGAGCTGTTTTTT. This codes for CASSQRLAGLPTGELFF.

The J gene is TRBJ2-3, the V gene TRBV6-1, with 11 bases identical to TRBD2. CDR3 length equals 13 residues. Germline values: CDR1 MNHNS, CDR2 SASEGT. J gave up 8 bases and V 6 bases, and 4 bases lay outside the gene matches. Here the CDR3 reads CASRGLAGGTQYF. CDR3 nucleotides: TGTGCCAGCAGAGGCCTAGCGGGAGGTACGCAGTATTTT.

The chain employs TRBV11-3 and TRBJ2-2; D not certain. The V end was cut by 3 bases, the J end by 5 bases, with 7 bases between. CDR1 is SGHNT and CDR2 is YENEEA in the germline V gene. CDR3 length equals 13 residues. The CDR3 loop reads CASSFSATGELFF. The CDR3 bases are TGTGCCAGCAGCTTCTCCGCTACCGGGGAGCTGTTTTTT.

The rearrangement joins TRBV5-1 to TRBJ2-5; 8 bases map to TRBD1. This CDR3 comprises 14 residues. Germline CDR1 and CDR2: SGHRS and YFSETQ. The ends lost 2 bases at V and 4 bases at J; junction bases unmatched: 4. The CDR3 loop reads CASSLITGGETQYF. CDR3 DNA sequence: TGCGCCAGCAGCTTAATTACAGGGGGAGAGACCCAGTACTTC.

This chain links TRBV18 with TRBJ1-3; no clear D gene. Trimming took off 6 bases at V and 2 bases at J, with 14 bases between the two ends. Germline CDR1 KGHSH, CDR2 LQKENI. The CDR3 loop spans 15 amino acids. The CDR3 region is CASSEGQAAGNTIYF. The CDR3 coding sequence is TGTGCCAGCTCGGAGGGCCAGGCGGCTGGAAACACCATATATTTT. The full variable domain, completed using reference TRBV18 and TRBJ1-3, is NAGVMQNPRHLVRRRGQEARLRCSPMKGHSHVYWYRQLPEEGLKFMVYLQKENIIDESGMPKERFSAEFPKEGPSILRIQQVVRGDSAAYFCASSEGQAAGNTIYFGEGSWLTVV.

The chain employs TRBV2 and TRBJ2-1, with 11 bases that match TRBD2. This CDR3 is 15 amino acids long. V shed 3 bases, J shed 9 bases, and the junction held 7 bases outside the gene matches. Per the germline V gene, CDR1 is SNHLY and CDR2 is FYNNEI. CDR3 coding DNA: TGTGCCAGCAGTGATGGACTAGCGGGCGAAATTGAGCAGTTCTTC. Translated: CASSDGLAGEIEQFF.

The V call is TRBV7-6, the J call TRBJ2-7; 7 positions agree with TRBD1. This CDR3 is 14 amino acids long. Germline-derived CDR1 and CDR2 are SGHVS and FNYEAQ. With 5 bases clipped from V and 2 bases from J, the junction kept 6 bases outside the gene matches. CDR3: CASSRYGTAYEQYF. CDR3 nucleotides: TGTGCCAGCAGCCGGTACGGGACAGCCTACGAGCAGTACTTC.

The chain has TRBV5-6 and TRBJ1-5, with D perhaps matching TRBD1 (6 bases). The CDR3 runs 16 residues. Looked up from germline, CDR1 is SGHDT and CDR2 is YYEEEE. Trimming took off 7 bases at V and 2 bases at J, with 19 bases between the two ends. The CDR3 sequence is CASRIPSGDGNQPQHF. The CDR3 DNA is TGTGCCAGCCGTATCCCCTCAGGGGACGGCAATCAGCCCCAGCATTTT. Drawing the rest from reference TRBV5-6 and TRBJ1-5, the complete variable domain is DAGVTQSPTHLIKTRGQQVTLRCSPKSGHDTVSWYQQALGQGPQFIFQYYEEEERQRGNFPDRFSGHQFPNYSSELNVNALLLGDSALYLCASRIPSGDGNQPQHFGDGTRLSIL.